This entry is about one T cell receptor (beta chain). Starting from about 0.55 ug of total RNA, TCR libraries were made with linear amplification. TCRdb recomputed calls from the reads with MiXCR, one row per CDR3 protein. The sample includes 180,000 or so distinct CDR3 sequences, 65% to 80% of them seen just once. With 2 bases removed from V and 0 bases from J, the gap between germline ends came to 9 bases. This CDR3 spans 15 amino acids. Germline loops: CDR1 SGHDT, CDR2 YYEEEE. This sample was taken from a study of healthy donors' naive CD4 and CD8 T cells. Turning to the study itself: A new alpha primer set targeted every functional IMGT alpha variant.

The sequencing sample was made of naive CD4+ and CD8+ T cells sorted from blood, pooled from several donors. The sequence was collected from a pool of human donors in good health; the sample pools cells from several healthy donors. The chain uses TRBV5-6 and TRBJ1-5, with no clear D. The CDR3 DNA reads TGTGCCAGCAGCTTCGGGGTGTATAGCAATCAGCCCCAGCATTTT. Encoded protein: CASSFGVYSNQPQHF.